Below, one T cell receptor (beta chain) is given with its context. This specimen comes from a study of control samples from healthy donors and cancer patients. Profiled with immunoSEQ multiplex PCR; TCRdb holds only in-frame clones, not every one. Seen here are roughly 64,000 clones, roughly nine tenths observed once, and the top ten hold around 1.3%. The CDR3 covers 13 residues. Germline CDR1 and CDR2: MDHEN and SYDVKM. V lost 3 bases and J lost 5; bases outside the gene matches: 3. The receptor comes from a woman aged 45-59 years with colorectal cancer. Material for sequencing was PBMCs. This chain connects TRBV28 to TRBJ2-5, with 7 positions matching TRBD2. The CDR3 loop reads CASSLGGWETQYF. The CDR3 DNA reads TGTGCCAGCAGTTTGGGGGGGTGGGAGACCCAGTACTTC.